Given below is one T cell receptor beta chain in context. Its specificity is unknown. The data stem from a study of blood T cells in healthy people across ages. General observations from the study: With age, beta diversity per million T cells declined roughly linearly, significantly by over 35.

It was with a sample-barcoded 5' primer and a J-beta primer mix that a second PCR of roughly 6 to 12 cycles was run. MiXCR, run by TCRdb on the 5' RACE reads, gives a single entry per CDR3 protein. The sample lists about 1.4 million distinct CDR3 sequences, around 59% occurring once. Donors were systemically healthy Caucasian individuals from Russia aged about 6 to 95 years. The authors isolated at least 6 million PBMCs per sample. CDR1 and CDR2 (germline): MNHNY, SVGAGI (reference sequence). The CDR3 is made up of 15 amino acids. V lost 8 bases, J lost 8 bases, and 16 bases stayed unmatched. Sequencing input: blood. The chain has TRBV6-6 and TRBJ2-3; TRBD2 matches 7 bases. The clonotype was recovered from a man aged 18 to 29 in good health. CDR3 amino acids: CASSIGRTSPGTQYF. The CDR3 DNA reads as TGTGCCAGCTCCATCGGGAGGACTTCTCCCGGTACGCAGTATTTT.